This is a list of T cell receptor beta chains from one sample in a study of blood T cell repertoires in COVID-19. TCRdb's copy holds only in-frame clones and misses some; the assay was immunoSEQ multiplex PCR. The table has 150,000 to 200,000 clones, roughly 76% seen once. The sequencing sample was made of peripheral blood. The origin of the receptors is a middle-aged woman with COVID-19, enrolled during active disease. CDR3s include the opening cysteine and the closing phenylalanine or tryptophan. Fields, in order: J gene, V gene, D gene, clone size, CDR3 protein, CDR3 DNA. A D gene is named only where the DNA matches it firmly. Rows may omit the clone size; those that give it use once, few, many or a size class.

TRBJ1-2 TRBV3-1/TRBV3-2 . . CASSQDSYGYTF TGTGCCAGCAGCCAAGATTCTTATGGCTACACCTTC
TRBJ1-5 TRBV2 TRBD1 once CASSPARDRGLPQHF TGTGCCAGCAGCCCTGCCCGGGACAGGGGCTTGCCCCAGCATTTT
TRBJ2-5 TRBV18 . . CASSPRTSVGETQYF TGTGCCAGCTCACCAAGGACATCCGTGGGAGAGACCCAGTACTTC
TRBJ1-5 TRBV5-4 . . CASSLQGEGQPQHF TGTGCCAGCAGCTTACAGGGTGAAGGTCAGCCCCAGCATTTT
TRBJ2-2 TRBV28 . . CASGDFNTGELFF TGTGCCAGCGGGGACTTTAACACCGGGGAGCTGTTTTTT
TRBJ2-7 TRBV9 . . CASSSFGDGRGEQYF TGTGCCAGCAGCTCCTTTGGGGACGGCCGGGGGGAGCAGTACTTC
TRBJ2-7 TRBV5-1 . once CASSLRGQGYEQYF TGCGCCAGCAGCTTGAGGGGTCAGGGTTACGAGCAGTACTTC
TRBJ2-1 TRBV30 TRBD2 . CLAGGRVNEQFF TGTCTAGCGGGAGGGCGGGTAAATGAGCAGTTCTTC
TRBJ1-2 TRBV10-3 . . CAISPRDTYGYTF TGTGCCATCAGTCCCCGGGACACCTATGGCTACACCTTC
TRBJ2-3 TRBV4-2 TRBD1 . CASSQDPTGRNSDTQYF TGTGCCAGCAGCCAAGATCCGACAGGGAGAAACTCAGATACGCAGTATTTT
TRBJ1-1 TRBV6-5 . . CASRRTTHEAFF TGTGCCAGCAGAAGGACAACCCATGAAGCTTTCTTT
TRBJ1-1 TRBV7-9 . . CASSLAQVGNTEAFF TGTGCCAGCAGCTTAGCGCAGGTCGGGAACACTGAAGCTTTCTTT
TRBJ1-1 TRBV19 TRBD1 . CASSHRGNTEAFF TGTGCCAGTTCGCACAGGGGAAACACTGAAGCTTTCTTT
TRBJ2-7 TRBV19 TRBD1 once CASRRGQGGSYEQYF TGTGCCAGTAGGAGGGGACAGGGGGGATCCTACGAGCAGTACTTC
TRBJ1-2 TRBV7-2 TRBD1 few CASSSQGAGGYTF TGTGCCAGCAGCTCTCAGGGGGCTGGCGGCTACACCTTC
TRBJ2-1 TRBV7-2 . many CASSLQRHEQFF TGTGCCAGCAGCTTACAGCGGCATGAGCAGTTCTTC
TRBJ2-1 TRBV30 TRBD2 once CAWSVGLAGDEQFF TGTGCCTGGAGTGTAGGGCTAGCGGGAGATGAGCAGTTCTTC
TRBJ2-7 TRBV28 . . CASSLSPIKEYEQYF TGTGCCAGCAGTTTATCCCCCATCAAGGAGTACGAGCAGTACTTC
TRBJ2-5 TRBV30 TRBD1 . CAWSVLGTGVETQYF TGTGCCTGGAGTGTACTAGGGACAGGGGTGGAGACCCAGTACTTC
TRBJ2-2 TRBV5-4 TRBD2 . CASSLGSSGGTGELFF TGTGCCAGCAGCTTGGGGTCTAGCGGGGGGACCGGGGAGCTGTTTTTT
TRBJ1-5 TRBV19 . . CASSIRQVAGNQPQHF TGTGCCAGTAGTATTAGACAGGTGGCGGGTAATCAGCCCCAGCATTTT
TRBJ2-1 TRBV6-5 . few CASSYVGRVYEQFF TGTGCCAGCAGTTACGTCGGGAGAGTCTATGAGCAGTTCTTC
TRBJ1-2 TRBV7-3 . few CASSLKGLGAVGYGYTF TGTGCCAGCAGCTTAAAGGGTCTGGGGGCGGTAGGCTATGGCTACACCTTC
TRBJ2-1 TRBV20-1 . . CSANRASEQFF TGCAGTGCCAACAGGGCAAGTGAGCAGTTCTTC
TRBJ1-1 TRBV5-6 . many CASSWDNMNTEAFF TGTGCCAGCAGCTGGGACAACATGAACACTGAAGCTTTCTTT
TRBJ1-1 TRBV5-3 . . CARSFRVGLMNTEAFF TGTGCCAGAAGCTTTCGGGTGGGGCTAATGAACACTGAAGCTTTCTTT
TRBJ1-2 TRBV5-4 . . CASSLGPANYGYTF TGTGCCAGCAGCTTGGGGCCAGCGAACTATGGCTACACCTTC
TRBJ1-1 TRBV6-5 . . CASTNTPVGGSEAFF TGTGCCAGCACTAACACCCCGGTGGGGGGGTCGGAAGCTTTCTTT
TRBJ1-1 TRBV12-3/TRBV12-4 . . CASRSVNTEAFF TGTGCCAGCAGGTCGGTGAACACTGAAGCTTTCTTT
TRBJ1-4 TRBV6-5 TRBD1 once CASRPWTGTGKLFF TGTGCCAGCAGGCCGTGGACAGGGACTGGAAAACTGTTTTTT
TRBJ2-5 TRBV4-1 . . CASSQDRTPRGAQETQYF TGCGCCAGCAGCCAAGATCGGACCCCACGGGGGGCACAAGAGACCCAGTACTTC
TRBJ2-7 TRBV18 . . CASSSNRWGESYEQYF TGTGCCAGCTCATCAAACCGGTGGGGGGAGTCCTACGAGCAGTACTTC
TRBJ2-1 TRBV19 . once CASSWDAAGGNEQFF TGTGCCAGTAGTTGGGACGCAGCAGGAGGGAATGAGCAGTTCTTC
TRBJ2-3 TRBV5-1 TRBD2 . CASSLAGGGDTQYF TGCGCCAGCAGTCTAGCGGGAGGGGGAGATACGCAGTATTTT
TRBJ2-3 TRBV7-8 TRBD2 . CASSSTPLTSGGVDTQYF TGTGCCAGCAGCTCGACCCCTTTGACTAGCGGGGGGGTTGATACGCAGTATTTT
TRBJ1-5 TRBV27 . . CASSLFSAGWPQHF TGTGCCAGCAGTTTATTCTCGGCGGGATGGCCCCAGCATTTT
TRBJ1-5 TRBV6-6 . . CASNLLTGNQPQHF TGTGCCAGCAATCTTTTGACAGGTAATCAGCCCCAGCATTTT
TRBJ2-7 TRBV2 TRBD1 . CASSKQGQNTYEQYF TGTGCCAGCAGCAAACAGGGACAGAACACCTACGAGCAGTACTTC
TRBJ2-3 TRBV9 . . CASSVELLARTDTQYF TGTGCCAGCAGCGTAGAGCTTTTAGCGAGGACAGATACGCAGTATTTT
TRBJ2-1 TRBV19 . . CASSIDYSGWSSYNEQFF TGTGCCAGTAGTATAGATTACAGCGGCTGGAGCTCCTACAATGAGCAGTTCTTC